The 11 T cell receptor beta chains presented below share a single source sample, sequenced in a study of blood T cell repertoires in COVID-19. Measured with immunoSEQ multiplex PCR; TCRdb has only the in-frame clones, and not every one. The table has 380,000 or so clones, 88% seen once. Material: PBMCs or T cells enriched from blood (not recorded which). These TCRs come from a woman between 40 and 50 years old with acute COVID-19.

This clone was counted a single time. The chain joins TRBV1 to TRBJ2-5; the table's TRBD2 call for D was not verified on the DNA. TRBV1 is classified as a pseudogene. The CDR3 extends over 14 amino acids. The CDR3 DNA sequence: TGCACCAGCAGCCTAATTCCTTACCAAGAGACCCAGTACTTC. This gives the protein CTSSLIPYQETQYF.

This clone was counted a single time. V gene TRBV30 combines with J gene TRBJ2-7, with TRBD2 matching 8 bases. The CDR3 extends over 15 amino acids. Germline V CDR1 and CDR2: GTSNPN, SVGIG (reference sequence). Trimming removed 2 bases from V and 2 bases from J; junction bases left unmatched: 8. Written as DNA, the CDR3 is TGTGCCTGGAGTTTTGGACTAGCCGCCCCCTACGAGCAGTACTTC. Translated, it gives CAWSFGLAAPYEQYF.

This chain links TRBV19 with TRBJ2-3; TRBD1 matches at 8 bases. Germline V gene lookup returns CDR1 LNHDA and CDR2 SQIVND (reference sequence). The CDR3 is 16 residues long. V lost 5 bases, J lost 1 base, and 8 bases stayed unmatched. CDR3 loop: CASSSKLTGGTDTQYF. Written as DNA, the CDR3 is TGTGCCAGTAGTTCCAAACTGACAGGGGGCACAGATACGCAGTATTTT.

The chain joins TRBV30 to TRBJ2-1, with a possible D match to TRBD2 (5 bases). The CDR3 covers 15 residues. CDR1 and CDR2 (germline): GTSNPN, SVGIG (reference sequence). The ends were cut back, 3 bases at V and 6 bases at J, with 18 bases in the middle. The CDR3 here is CAWSRSVGVINEQFF. CDR3 DNA: TGTGCCTGGAGCCGTTCGGTCGGGGTCATCAATGAGCAGTTCTTC.

The chain carries TRBV5-4 and TRBJ2-2, with TRBD1 identical over 9 bases. After removal of 4 bases from V and 5 bases from J, the junction contained 15 bases not matched to a gene. The germline V gene has CDR1 SGHNT and CDR2 YYREEE (reference sequence). CDR3 length equals 18 residues. The CDR3 reads CASSTKKPGTGSTGELFF. DNA of the CDR3: TGTGCCAGCAGCACAAAAAAGCCCGGGACAGGGAGTACCGGGGAGCTGTTTTTT.

V and J are TRBV7-2 and TRBJ2-3; TRBD2 matches 8 bases. Germline V CDR1 and CDR2: SGHTA, FQGNSA. The CDR3 contains 16 residues. The ends lost 3 bases at V and 2 bases at J; junction bases unmatched: 7. The CDR3 coding sequence is TGTGCCAGCAGCTTGGGCGGGGGGCACCCCACAGATACGCAGTATTTT. Its translation: CASSLGGGHPTDTQYF.

The rearrangement links TRBV6-5 to TRBJ1-6, with 8 bases lining up with TRBD1. Germline V gives CDR1 MNHEY, CDR2 SVGAGI. This CDR3 is 14 amino acids long. Germline trimming cut 7 bases from V and 8 bases from J; bases unmatched to any gene: 7. CDR3 nucleotides: TGTGCCAGCAAAGGACAGGGTGGCGATTCACCCCTCCACTTT. As protein: CASKGQGGDSPLHF.

The V call is TRBV4-2, the J call TRBJ2-1; D perhaps matches TRBD2 (6 bases). Germline loops: CDR1 LGHNA, CDR2 YNFKEQ. The CDR3 extends over 14 amino acids. V lost 1 base and J lost 4, with 8 bases in between. The CDR3 spells CASSQGLVYNEQFF. CDR3 DNA: TGTGCCAGCAGCCAAGGACTAGTTTACAATGAGCAGTTCTTC.

The rearrangement uses TRBV20-1 and TRBJ1-2, with unresolved D. V shed 5 bases and J shed 8 bases, with 9 bases lying between them. CDR1 is DFQATT, CDR2 SNEGSKA, per germline (reference sequence). The CDR3 is made up of 10 amino acids. CDR3 nucleotide sequence: TGCAGTGCTCCAGGTGGGGGCTACACCTTC. Residues: CSAPGGGYTF.

The chain carries TRBV6-1 and TRBJ2-3; the match to TRBD2 covers 9 bases. The germline V gene has CDR1 MNHNS and CDR2 SASEGT. This CDR3 comprises 16 residues. J gave up 5 bases and V 0 bases, and 6 bases lay outside the gene matches. The CDR3 region has the DNA TGTGCCAGCAGTGAAGCGCTGCGGGGGGGCCTAGATACGCAGTATTTT. It encodes CASSEALRGGLDTQYF.

The CDR3 DNA follows: TGTGCCAGTAGTATTATCAGGGGGTATGACACCGGGGAGCTGTTTTTT. Its protein product is CASSIIRGYDTGELFF. V is TRBV19 and J is TRBJ2-2; 7 bases line up with TRBD1. V trimming: 3 bases; J trimming: 3 bases; junction bases outside the gene matches: 7. The CDR3 is 16 residues long. Per the germline V gene, CDR1 is LNHDA and CDR2 is SQIVND (reference sequence).